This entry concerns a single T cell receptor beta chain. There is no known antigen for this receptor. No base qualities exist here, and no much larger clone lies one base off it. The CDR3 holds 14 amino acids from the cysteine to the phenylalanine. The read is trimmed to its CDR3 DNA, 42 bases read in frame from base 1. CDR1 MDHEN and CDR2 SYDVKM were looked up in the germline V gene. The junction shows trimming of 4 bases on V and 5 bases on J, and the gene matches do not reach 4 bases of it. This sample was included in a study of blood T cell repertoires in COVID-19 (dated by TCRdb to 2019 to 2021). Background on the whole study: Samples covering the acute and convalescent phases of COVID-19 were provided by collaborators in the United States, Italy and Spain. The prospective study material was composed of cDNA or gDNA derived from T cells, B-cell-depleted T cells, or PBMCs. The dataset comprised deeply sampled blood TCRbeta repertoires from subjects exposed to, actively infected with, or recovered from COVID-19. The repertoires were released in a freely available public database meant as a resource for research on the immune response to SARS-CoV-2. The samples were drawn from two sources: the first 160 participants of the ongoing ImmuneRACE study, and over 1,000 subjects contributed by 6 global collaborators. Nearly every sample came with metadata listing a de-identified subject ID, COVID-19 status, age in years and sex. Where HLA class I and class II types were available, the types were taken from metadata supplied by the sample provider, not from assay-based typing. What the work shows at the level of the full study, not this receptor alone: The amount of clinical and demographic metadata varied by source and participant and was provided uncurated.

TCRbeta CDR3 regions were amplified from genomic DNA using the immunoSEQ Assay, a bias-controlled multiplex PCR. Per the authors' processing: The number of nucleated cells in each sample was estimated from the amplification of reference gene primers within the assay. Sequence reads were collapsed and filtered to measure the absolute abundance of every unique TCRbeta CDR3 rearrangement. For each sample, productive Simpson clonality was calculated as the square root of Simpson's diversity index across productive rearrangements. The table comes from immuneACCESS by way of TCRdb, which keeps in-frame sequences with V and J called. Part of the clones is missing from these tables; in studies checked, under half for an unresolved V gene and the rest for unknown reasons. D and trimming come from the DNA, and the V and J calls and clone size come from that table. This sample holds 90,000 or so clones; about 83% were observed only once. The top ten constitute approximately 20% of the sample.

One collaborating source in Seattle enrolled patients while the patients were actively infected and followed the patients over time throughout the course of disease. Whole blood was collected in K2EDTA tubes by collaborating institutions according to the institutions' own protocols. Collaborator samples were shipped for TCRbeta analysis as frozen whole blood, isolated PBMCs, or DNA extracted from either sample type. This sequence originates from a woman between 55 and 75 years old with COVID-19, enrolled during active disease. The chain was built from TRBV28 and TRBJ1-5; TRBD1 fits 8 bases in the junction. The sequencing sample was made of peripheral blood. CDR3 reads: CASSSGQGDQPQHF. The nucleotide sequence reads TGTGCCAGCAGTTCAGGACAGGGCGATCAGCCCCAGCATTTT.